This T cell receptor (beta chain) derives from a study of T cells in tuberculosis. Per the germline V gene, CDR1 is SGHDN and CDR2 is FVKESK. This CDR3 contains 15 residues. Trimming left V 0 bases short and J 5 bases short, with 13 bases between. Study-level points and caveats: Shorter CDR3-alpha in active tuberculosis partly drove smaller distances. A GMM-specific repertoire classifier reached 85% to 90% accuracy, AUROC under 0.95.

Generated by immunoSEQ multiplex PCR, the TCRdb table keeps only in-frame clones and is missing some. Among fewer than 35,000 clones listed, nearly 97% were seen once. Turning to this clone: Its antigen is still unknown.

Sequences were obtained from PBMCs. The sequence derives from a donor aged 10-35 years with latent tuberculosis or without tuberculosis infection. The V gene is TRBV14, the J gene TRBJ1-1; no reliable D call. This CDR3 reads CASSQEDYPGTEAFF. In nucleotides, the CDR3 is TGTGCCAGCAGCCAAGAAGACTATCCCGGGACTGAAGCTTTCTTT.